Listed below are T cell receptor beta chains from one sample, sequenced in a study of regulatory T cells in long-lasting Graves disease. Each CDR3 protein is one row after TCRdb ran MiXCR on the multiplex PCR reads. The sample yields 450,000 to 600,000 distinct CDR3 sequences, approximately 12% seen once. The sample was also reused in another study, on T cells in Graves' hyperthyroidism and ophthalmopathy.

The specimen comprised peripheral blood mononuclear cells (PBMCs), sampled at new diagnosis, from a patient treated with antithyroid drugs. All receptors come from a man aged 25 to 40 with Graves disease. CDR3s include the opening cysteine and the closing phenylalanine or tryptophan. D genes are given only for firm matches. For some rows the clone size is stated as once, few or many, or as a class when expanded; others skip it.

D,V,size,J,DNA,CDR3
.,TRBV11-2,.,TRBJ2-5,TGTGCCAGCAGCCTCCAGGGGAGCGTGAGGGAGACCCAGTACTTC,CASSLQGSVRETQYF
TRBD2,TRBV12-3/TRBV12-4,few,TRBJ2-1,TGTGCCAGCAGAAACCTAGCGGGAGTCGAGTCTGAGCAGTTCTTC,CASRNLAGVESEQFF
.,TRBV6-1,few,TRBJ2-4,TGTGCCAGCAGTGGGACTATCCAAGCCAAAAACATTCAGTACTTC,CASSGTIQAKNIQYF
TRBD2,TRBV7-7,many,TRBJ2-3,TGTGCCAGCAGCGCGACTAGCGGGATCACAGATACGCAGTATTTT,CASSATSGITDTQYF
.,TRBV7-9,many,TRBJ2-3,TGTGCCAGCAGCCTGGACGCCAGCACAGATACGCAGTATTTT,CASSLDASTDTQYF
TRBD2,TRBV7-2,many,TRBJ2-5,TGTGCCAGCAGCTTAGGGGGACTAGCAGAAGAGACCCAGTACTTC,CASSLGGLAEETQYF
TRBD1,TRBV12-3/TRBV12-4,many,TRBJ2-6,TGTGCCAGCAGCCAAGGACAGGGGGCTCCCGTCCTGACTTTC,CASSQGQGAPVLTF
.,TRBV12-3/TRBV12-4,many,TRBJ1-2,TGTGCCAGCAGCCGCGCCCGGGGCTACACCTTC,CASSRARGYTF
.,TRBV28,many,TRBJ1-2,TGTGCCAGTAGGATCACAGGGCGAGGCTACACCTTC,CASRITGRGYTF
.,TRBV5-1,many,TRBJ2-7,TGCGCCAGCAGCTTGGGACAGCCTCTAGGCGAGCAGTACTTC,CASSLGQPLGEQYF
TRBD2,TRBV5-1,many,TRBJ2-1,TGCGCCAGCAGCGCCACTAGCGGGAGGGTTGAGCAGTTCTTC,CASSATSGRVEQFF
.,TRBV30,many,TRBJ2-1,TGTGCCTGGGCCCTAGGCGCCACCCTGGGGAATGAGCAGTTCTTC,CAWALGATLGNEQFF
TRBD1,TRBV20-1,few,TRBJ2-1,TGCAGTGCTACGACAGGGGGGCCCTACAATGAGCAGTTCTTC,CSATTGGPYNEQFF
.,TRBV12-3/TRBV12-4,many,TRBJ2-1,TGTGCCAGCAGTTTTGGGAGTCTGAATGAGCAGTTCTTC,CASSFGSLNEQFF
TRBD1,TRBV5-1,few,TRBJ2-4,TGCGCCAGCCAAGGGACAGGGGGCGCGTCTAAAAACATTCAGTACTTC,CASQGTGGASKNIQYF
.,TRBV27,many,TRBJ2-6,TGTGCCAGCAGCTTATCGAACTCTGGGGCCAACGTCCTGACTTTC,CASSLSNSGANVLTF
TRBD2,TRBV3-1,.,TRBJ2-1,TGTGCCAGCAGCCAAATTATCGAGCGGGAAGACAATGAGCAGTTCTTC,CASSQIIEREDNEQFF
.,TRBV18,.,TRBJ2-4,TGTGCCAGCTCACCCGGGACAACCGAAAACATTCAGTACTTC,CASSPGTTENIQYF
TRBD2,TRBV5-6,few,TRBJ2-1,TGTGCCAGCACCTCGAGCGGGAGGGCCTACAATGAGCAGTTCTTC,CASTSSGRAYNEQFF
TRBD2,TRBV20-1,.,TRBJ2-4,TGCAGTGCTATCCGACTAGCGGTAGCCAAAAACATTCAGTACTTC,CSAIRLAVAKNIQYF
TRBD1,TRBV30,few,TRBJ1-1,TGTGCCTGCCACGGGACAGGCGATAATAAGAACACTGAAGCTTTCTTT,CACHGTGDNKNTEAFF
.,TRBV7-2,many,TRBJ2-2,TGTGCCAGCAGCTTAGCTCATGTCCACGCGAACACCGGGGAGCTGTTTTTT,CASSLAHVHANTGELFF
TRBD1,TRBV29-1,many,TRBJ2-3,TGCAGCGTTGCCTCCAGACAGGGCAGGACCACAGATACGCAGTATTTT,CSVASRQGRTTDTQYF